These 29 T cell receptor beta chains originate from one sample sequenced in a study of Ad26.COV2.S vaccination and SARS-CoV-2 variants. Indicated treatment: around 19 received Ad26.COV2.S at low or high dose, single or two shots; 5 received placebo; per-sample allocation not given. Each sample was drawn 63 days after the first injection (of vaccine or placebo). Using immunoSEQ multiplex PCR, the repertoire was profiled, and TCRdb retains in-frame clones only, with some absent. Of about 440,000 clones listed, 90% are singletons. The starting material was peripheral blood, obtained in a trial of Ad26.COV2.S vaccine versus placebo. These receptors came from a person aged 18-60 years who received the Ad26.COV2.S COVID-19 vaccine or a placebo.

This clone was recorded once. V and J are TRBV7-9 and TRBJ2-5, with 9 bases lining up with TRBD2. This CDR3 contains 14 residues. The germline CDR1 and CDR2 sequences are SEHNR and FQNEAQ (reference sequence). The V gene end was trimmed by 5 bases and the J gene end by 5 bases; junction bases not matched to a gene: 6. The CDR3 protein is CASSPGLALETQYF. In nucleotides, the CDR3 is TGTGCCAGCAGCCCTGGACTAGCGCTTGAGACCCAGTACTTC.

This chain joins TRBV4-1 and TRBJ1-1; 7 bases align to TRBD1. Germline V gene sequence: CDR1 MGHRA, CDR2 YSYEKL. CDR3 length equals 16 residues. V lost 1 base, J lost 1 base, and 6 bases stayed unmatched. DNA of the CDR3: TGCGCCAGCAGCCAAGGTCCCGGGACAGCGAACACTGAAGCTTTCTTT. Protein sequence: CASSQGPGTANTEAFF.

CDR3 region: CASSLDPAGDQPQHF. The DNA for the CDR3 is TGTGCCAGCAGCTTAGATCCGGCCGGAGATCAGCCCCAGCATTTT. The gene calls are TRBV11-2 and TRBJ1-5, with D unresolved. V dropped 0 bases and J dropped 5 bases, with 11 bases sitting between them. The V gene's germline CDR1 is SGHAT and CDR2 FQNNGV. The CDR3 length is 15 residues.

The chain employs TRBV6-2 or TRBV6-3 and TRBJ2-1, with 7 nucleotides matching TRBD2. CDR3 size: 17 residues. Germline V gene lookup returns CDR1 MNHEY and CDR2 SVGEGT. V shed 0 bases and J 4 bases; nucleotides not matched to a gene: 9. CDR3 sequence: CASSYSPSGGVYNEQFF. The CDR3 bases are TGTGCCAGCAGTTACTCCCCTTCGGGAGGAGTTTACAATGAGCAGTTCTTC.

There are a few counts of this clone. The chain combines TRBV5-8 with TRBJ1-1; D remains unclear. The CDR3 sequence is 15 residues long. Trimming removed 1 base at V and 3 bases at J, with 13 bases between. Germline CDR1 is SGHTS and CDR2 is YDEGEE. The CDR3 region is CASSLIGPQYTEAFF. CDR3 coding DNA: TGTGCCAGCAGCTTGATTGGGCCGCAGTACACTGAAGCTTTCTTT.

CDR3 nucleotides: TGTGCCAGCAAGGTCCTGGGGGAAAGCAATCAGCCCCAGCATTTT. It codes for CASKVLGESNQPQHF. This chain joins TRBV27 and TRBJ1-5; D perhaps matches TRBD1 (5 bases). Trimming cost V 7 bases and J 1 base, with 14 bases left between them. This CDR3 has 15 amino acids. Germline CDR1 reads MNHEY; CDR2 reads SMNVEV (reference sequence).

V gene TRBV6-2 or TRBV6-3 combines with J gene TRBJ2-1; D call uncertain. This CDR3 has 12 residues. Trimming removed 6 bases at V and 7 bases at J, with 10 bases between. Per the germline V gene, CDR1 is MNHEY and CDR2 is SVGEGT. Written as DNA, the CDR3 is TGTGCCAGCAGCCGATGGGCGAATGAGCAGTTCTTC. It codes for CASSRWANEQFF.

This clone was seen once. CDR3 region: CASSHTSGSVHEQYF. CDR3 coding DNA: TGTGCCAGCAGTCACACTAGCGGGAGTGTCCACGAGCAGTACTTC. The chain couples TRBV28 to TRBJ2-7; 11 bases map to TRBD2. The germline V gene encodes CDR1 MDHEN and CDR2 SYDVKM. This CDR3 spans 15 amino acids. The trim removed 5 bases at V and 5 bases at J, leaving 8 bases unmatched.

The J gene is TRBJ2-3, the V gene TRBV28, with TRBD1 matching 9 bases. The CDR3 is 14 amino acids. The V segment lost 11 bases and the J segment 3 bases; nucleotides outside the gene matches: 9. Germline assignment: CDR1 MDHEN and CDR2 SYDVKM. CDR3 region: CALGSGTGTDTQYF. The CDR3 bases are TGTGCCCTCGGATCCGGGACAGGGACAGATACGCAGTATTTT. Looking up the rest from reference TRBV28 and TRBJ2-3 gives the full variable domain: DVKVTQSSRYLVKRTGEKVFLECVQDMDHENMFWYRQDPGLGLRLIYFSYDVKMKEKGDIPEGYSVSREKKERFSLILESASTNQTSMYLCALGSGTGTDTQYFGPGTRLTVL.

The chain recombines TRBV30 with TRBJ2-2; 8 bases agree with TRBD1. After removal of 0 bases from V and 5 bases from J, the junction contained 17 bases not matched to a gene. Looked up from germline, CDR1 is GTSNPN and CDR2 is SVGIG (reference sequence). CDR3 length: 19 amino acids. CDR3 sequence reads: CAWSVHNKRVDRGTGELFF. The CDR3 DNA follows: TGTGCCTGGAGTGTACACAACAAGCGAGTCGACAGGGGTACCGGGGAGCTGTTTTTT.

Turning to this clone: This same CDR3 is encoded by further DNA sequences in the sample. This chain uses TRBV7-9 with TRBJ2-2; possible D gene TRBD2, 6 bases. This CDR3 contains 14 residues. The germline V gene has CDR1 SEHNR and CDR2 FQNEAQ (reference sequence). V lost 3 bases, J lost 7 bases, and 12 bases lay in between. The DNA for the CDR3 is TGTGCCAGCAGCTTTTCGGAGGGTGGCGGGGAGCTGTTTTTT. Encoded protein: CASSFSEGGGELFF.

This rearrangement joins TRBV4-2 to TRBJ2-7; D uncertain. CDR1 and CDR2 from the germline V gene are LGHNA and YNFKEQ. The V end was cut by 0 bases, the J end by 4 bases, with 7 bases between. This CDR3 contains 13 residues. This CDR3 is CASSQDRSYEQYF. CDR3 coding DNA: TGTGCCAGCAGCCAAGATAGGAGTTACGAGCAGTACTTC.

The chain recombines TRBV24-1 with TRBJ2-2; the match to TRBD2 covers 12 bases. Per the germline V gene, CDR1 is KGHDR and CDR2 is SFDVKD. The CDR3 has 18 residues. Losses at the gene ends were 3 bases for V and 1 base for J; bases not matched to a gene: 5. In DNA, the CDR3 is TGTGCCACCAGTGATCTCCGGACTAGCGGGAAGAACACCGGGGAGCTGTTTTTT. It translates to CATSDLRTSGKNTGELFF.

The DNA for the CDR3 is TGTGCCAGCAGCGTCCTCGGGACTCAATACAATGAGCAGTTCTTC. This gives the protein CASSVLGTQYNEQFF. The gene calls are TRBV9 and TRBJ2-1; a weak D match, TRBD2 (6 bases). CDR3 length equals 15 residues. V was shortened by 2 bases and J by 4 bases, with 13 bases between the two germline ends. Germline lookup yields CDR1 SGDLS and CDR2 YYNGEE. Full variable domain (outside the CDR3, taken from reference TRBV9 and TRBJ2-1): DSGVTQTPKHLITATGQRVTLRCSPRSGDLSVYWYQQSLDQGLQFLIQYYNGEERAKGNILERFSAQQFPDLHSELNLSSLELGDSALYFCASSVLGTQYNEQFFGPGTRLTVL.

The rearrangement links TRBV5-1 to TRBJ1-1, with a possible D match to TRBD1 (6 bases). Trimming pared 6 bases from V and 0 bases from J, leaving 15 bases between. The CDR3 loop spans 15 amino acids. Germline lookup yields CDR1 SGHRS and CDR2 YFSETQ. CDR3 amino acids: CASMGEGGLNTEAFF. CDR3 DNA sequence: TGCGCCAGCATGGGGGAAGGGGGTCTGAACACTGAAGCTTTCTTT.

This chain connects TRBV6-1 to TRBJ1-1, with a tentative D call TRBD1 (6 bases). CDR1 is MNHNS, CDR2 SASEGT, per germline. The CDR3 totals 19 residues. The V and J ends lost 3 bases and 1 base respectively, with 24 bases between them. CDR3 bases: TGTGCCAGCAGTGAGATTCTCGGGGGCAGGGTAGTAACGAACACTGAAGCTTTCTTT. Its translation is CASSEILGGRVVTNTEAFF.

The CDR3 DNA is TGTGCCAGCTCACCTCGACAGGGGAAAAACGAAAAACTGTTTTTT. Protein: CASSPRQGKNEKLFF. The chain couples TRBV18 to TRBJ1-4; 8 bases line up with TRBD1. Germline CDR1 and CDR2: KGHSH and LQKENI. V lost 3 bases, J lost 8 bases, and 8 bases stayed unmatched. This CDR3 is 15 amino acids long.

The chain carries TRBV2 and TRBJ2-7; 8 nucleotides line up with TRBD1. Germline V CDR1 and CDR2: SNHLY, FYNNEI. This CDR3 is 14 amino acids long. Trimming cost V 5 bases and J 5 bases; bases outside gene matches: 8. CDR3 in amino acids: CASSTGQGAHEQYF. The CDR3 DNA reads TGTGCCAGCAGTACGGGGCAGGGGGCGCACGAGCAGTACTTC. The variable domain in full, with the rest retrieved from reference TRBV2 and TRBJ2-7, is EPEVTQTPSHQVTQMGQEVILRCVPISNHLYFYWYRQILGQKVEFLVSFYNNEISEKSEIFDDQFSVERPDGSNFTLKIRSTKLEDSAMYFCASSTGQGAHEQYFGPGTRLTVT.

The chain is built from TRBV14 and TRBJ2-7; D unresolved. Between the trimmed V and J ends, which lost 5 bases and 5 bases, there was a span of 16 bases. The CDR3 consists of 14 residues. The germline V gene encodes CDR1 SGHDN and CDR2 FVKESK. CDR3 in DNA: TGTGCCAGCAGCTCCAGATCCGGGTCCCACGAGCAGTACTTC. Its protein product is CASSSRSGSHEQYF.

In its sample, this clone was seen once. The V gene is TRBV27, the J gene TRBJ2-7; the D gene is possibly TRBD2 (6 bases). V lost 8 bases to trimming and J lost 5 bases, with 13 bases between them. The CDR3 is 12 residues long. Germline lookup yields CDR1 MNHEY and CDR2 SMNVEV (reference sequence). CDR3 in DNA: TGTGCCAGCCTCGGGGGTAGGAACGAGCAGTACTTC. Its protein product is CASLGGRNEQYF.

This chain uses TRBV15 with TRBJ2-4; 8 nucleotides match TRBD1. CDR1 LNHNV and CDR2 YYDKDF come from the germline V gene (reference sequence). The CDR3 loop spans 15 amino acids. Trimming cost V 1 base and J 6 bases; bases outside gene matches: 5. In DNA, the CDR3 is TGTGCCACCAGCAGAGGACAGGGGTTAGGAAACATTCAGTACTTC. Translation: CATSRGQGLGNIQYF.

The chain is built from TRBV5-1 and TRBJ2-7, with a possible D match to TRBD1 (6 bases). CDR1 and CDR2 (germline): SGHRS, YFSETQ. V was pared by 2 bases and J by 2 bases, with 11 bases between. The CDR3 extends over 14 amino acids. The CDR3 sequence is CASSFGQPAYEQYF. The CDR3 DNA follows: TGCGCCAGCAGCTTTGGACAGCCGGCCTACGAGCAGTACTTC.

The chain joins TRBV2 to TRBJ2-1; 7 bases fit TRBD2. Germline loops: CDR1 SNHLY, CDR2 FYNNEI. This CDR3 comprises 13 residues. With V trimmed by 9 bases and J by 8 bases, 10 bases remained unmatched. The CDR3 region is CASKRGEADEQFF. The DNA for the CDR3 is TGTGCCAGTAAACGGGGGGAAGCTGATGAGCAGTTCTTC.

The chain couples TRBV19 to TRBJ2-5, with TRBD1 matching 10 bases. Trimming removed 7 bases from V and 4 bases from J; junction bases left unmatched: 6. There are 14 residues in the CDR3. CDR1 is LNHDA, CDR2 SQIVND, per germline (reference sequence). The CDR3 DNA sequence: TGTGCCAGTACCGAGACAGGGGGCGCAGAGACCCAGTACTTC. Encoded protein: CASTETGGAETQYF.

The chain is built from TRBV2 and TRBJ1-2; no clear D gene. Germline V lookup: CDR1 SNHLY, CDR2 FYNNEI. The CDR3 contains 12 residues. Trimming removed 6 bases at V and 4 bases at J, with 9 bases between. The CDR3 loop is CASRPGPYGYTF. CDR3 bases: TGTGCCAGCAGACCCGGGCCCTATGGCTACACCTTC.

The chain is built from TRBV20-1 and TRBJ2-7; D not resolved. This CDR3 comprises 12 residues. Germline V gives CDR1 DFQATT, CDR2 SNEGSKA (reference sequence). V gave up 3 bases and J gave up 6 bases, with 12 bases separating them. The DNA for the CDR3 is TGCAGTGCTAGTTCTCCAGTCGGCGAGCAGTACTTC. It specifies CSASSPVGEQYF.

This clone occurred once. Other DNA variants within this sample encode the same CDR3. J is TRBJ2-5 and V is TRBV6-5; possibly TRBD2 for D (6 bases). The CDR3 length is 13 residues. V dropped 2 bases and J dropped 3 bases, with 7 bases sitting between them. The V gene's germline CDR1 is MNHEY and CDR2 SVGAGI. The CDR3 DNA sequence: TGTGCCAGCAGTTACCGACTAGAAGAGACCCAGTACTTC. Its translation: CASSYRLEETQYF.

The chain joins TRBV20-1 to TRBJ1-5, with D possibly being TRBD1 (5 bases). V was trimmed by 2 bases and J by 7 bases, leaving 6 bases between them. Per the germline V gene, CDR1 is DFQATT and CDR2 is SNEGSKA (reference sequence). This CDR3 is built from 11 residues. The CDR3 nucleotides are TGCAGTGCTAGACAGGGACAGCCCCAGCATTTT. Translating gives CSARQGQPQHF.

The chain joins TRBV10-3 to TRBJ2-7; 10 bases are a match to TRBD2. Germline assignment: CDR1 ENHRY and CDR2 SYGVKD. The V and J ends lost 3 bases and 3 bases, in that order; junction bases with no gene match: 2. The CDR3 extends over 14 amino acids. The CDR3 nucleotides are TGTGCCATCAGTGAACAGCGGGAGGGCTACGAGCAGTACTTC. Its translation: CAISEQREGYEQYF.